The 14 T cell receptor beta chains in this list originate from one sample, sequenced in a study of T cells in Graves' hyperthyroidism and ophthalmopathy. Researchers amplified the TCR beta CDR3 regions from RNA transcripts. The HTBI primer set drove a first-round RT-PCR of the TCR CDR3. MiXCR was run by TCRdb on the multiplex PCR reads, yielding one entry per CDR3 protein. The sample has 95,000 to 100,000 distinct CDR3 sequences; 51% are singletons. The material sequenced was blood. The receptor set was obtained from a middle-aged woman with Graves' hyperthyroidism.

This clonotype was observed at least ten times. The genes are TRBV4-2 and TRBJ1-6, with D possibly being TRBD1 (5 bases). Germline V CDR1 and CDR2: LGHNA, YNFKEQ. V gave up 0 bases and J gave up 8 bases, with 14 bases separating them. The CDR3 extends over 16 amino acids. The CDR3 region is CASSQEEEVGDSPLHF. The CDR3 DNA reads TGTGCCAGCAGCCAAGAAGAGGAGGTGGGGGATTCACCCCTCCACTTT.

This clonotype has a count of ten or more. This rearrangement joins TRBV9 to TRBJ1-1, with D uncertain. The CDR3 has 13 amino acids. Germline CDR1 is SGDLS and CDR2 is YYNGEE. The ends were cut back, 4 bases at V and 4 bases at J, with 11 bases in the middle. CDR3 loop: CASSFTDGTEAFF. The CDR3 DNA reads TGTGCCAGCAGCTTCACCGATGGCACTGAAGCTTTCTTT.

The CDR3 spells CASSLERGLFF. The CDR3, as DNA: TGTGCCAGCAGCTTGGAGCGGGGGCTGTTTTTT. The rearrangement joins TRBV7-2 to TRBJ2-2; 7 bases agree with TRBD2. The trim removed 3 bases at V and 13 bases at J, leaving 2 bases unmatched. Germline V lookup: CDR1 SGHTA, CDR2 FQGNSA. The CDR3 extends over 11 amino acids.

The rearrangement joins TRBV11-2 to TRBJ1-3; TRBD1 is a possible D gene (5 bases). The germline CDR1 and CDR2 sequences are SGHAT and FQNNGV. CDR3 length equals 15 residues. V was cut by 2 bases and J by 3 bases, with 11 bases left in between. This chain's CDR3 is CASSLYGGRGNTIYF. CDR3 coding DNA: TGTGCCAGCAGCTTATACGGGGGACGTGGAAACACCATATATTTT. Complete variable domain (other parts from reference TRBV11-2 and TRBJ1-3): EAGVAQSPRYKIIEKRQSVAFWCNPISGHATLYWYQQILGQGPKLLIQFQNNGVVDDSQLPKDRFSAERLKGVDSTLKIQPAKLEDSAVYLCASSLYGGRGNTIYFGEGSWLTVV.

The V call is TRBV15, the J call TRBJ2-5, with 8 bases fitting TRBD1. V was clipped by 3 bases and J by 3 bases; unmatched bases: 3. CDR3 length: 14 amino acids. Germline V gene sequence: CDR1 LNHNV, CDR2 YYDKDF (reference sequence). This CDR3 is CATSSPDREETQYF. For the CDR3, the DNA is TGTGCCACCAGCAGCCCGGACAGGGAAGAGACCCAGTACTTC.

This clonotype was recorded many times. The chain employs TRBV3-1 and TRBJ1-2, with D unresolved. Germline CDR1 reads LGHDT; CDR2 reads YNNKEL (reference sequence). CDR3 length: 13 amino acids. Trimming removed 6 bases from V and 2 bases from J, with 10 bases in between. CDR3 region: CASSTMGNYGYTF. DNA for the CDR3: TGTGCCAGCAGTACTATGGGGAACTATGGCTACACCTTC.

This clonotype was counted many times. The chain is built from TRBV7-7 and TRBJ2-7; no clear D. Germline loops: CDR1 SSHAT, CDR2 FNYEAQ (reference sequence). The CDR3 sequence is 15 residues long. Deletions cut 2 bases from V and 0 bases from J, with 11 bases between. The CDR3 coding sequence is TGTGCCAGCAGCTTACCTGGCCCCTACTCCTACGAGCAGTACTTC. Translated: CASSLPGPYSYEQYF.

The count of this clonotype is one. One base away lies a much larger clone, so this may be a sequencing read error. The chain is built from TRBV5-4 and TRBJ2-7; 9 nucleotides line up with TRBD2. J lost 3 bases, V lost 1 base, and 2 bases had no gene match. The CDR3 length is 14 residues. Germline V gives CDR1 SGHNT, CDR2 YYREEE (reference sequence). DNA for the CDR3: TGTGCCAGCAGCTTGAGGCGGGAGGGCTACGAGCAGTACTTC. Its translation: CASSLRREGYEQYF.

J is TRBJ2-7 and V is TRBV7-2; 11 bases fit TRBD2. J was trimmed by 3 bases and V by 5 bases; bases with no gene match: 3. The length of the CDR3 is 14 residues. Germline lookup yields CDR1 SGHTA and CDR2 FQGNSA. CDR3 loop: CASSILAGVYEQYF. CDR3 coding DNA: TGTGCCAGCAGCATACTAGCGGGAGTCTACGAGCAGTACTTC.

About this clonotype itself: The CDR3 does not close with the conserved phenylalanine or tryptophan, likely indicating a read error. The chain links TRBV15 to TRBJ1-5; D might be TRBD1 (6 bases). The CDR3 loop spans 16 amino acids. V dropped 3 bases and J dropped 6 bases, with 18 bases sitting between them. The germline gives CDR1 LNHNV, CDR2 YYDKDF (reference sequence). Here the CDR3 reads CATSRTKSGASQPQHL. In DNA, the CDR3 is TGTGCCACCAGCAGGACGAAGTCGGGGGCGAGTCAGCCCCAGCATTTG.

This clonotype occurred once. This chain connects TRBV10-3 to TRBJ1-2; 7 nucleotides match TRBD1. The CDR3 loop spans 14 amino acids. CDR1 is ENHRY and CDR2 is SYGVKD in the germline V gene. Germline trimming cut 6 bases from V and 8 bases from J; bases unmatched to any gene: 12. The CDR3 coding sequence is TGTGCCATCAGCAGCAGGGGGGGGCAAGGGGGCTACACCTTC. Translated: CAISSRGGQGGYTF.

The CDR3, as DNA: TGTGCCAGCAGTACGACAGGTGAAAAACTGTTTTTT. Encoded protein: CASSTTGEKLFF. The chain combines TRBV6-1 with TRBJ1-4; possible D gene TRBD1, 6 bases. V was pared by 5 bases and J by 7 bases, with 8 bases between. CDR3 length: 12 residues. Germline V lookup: CDR1 MNHNS, CDR2 SASEGT.

This chain connects TRBV28 to TRBJ1-4; 9 bases align to TRBD1. Germline V lookup: CDR1 MDHEN, CDR2 SYDVKM. The CDR3 has 14 amino acids. With 5 bases clipped from V and 7 bases from J, the junction kept 5 bases outside the gene matches. CDR3 region: CASSTDRGGEKLFF. Here the CDR3 DNA reads TGTGCCAGCAGTACCGACAGGGGGGGTGAAAAACTGTTTTTT.

This chain joins TRBV2 and TRBJ1-6; unclear D gene. CDR3 size: 13 residues. Trimming took 10 bases from V and 8 from J, leaving 15 bases between them. Germline V gives CDR1 SNHLY, CDR2 FYNNEI. CDR3 protein: CATSTATDSPLHF. The CDR3 region has the DNA TGTGCCACTTCGACCGCGACGGATTCACCCCTCCACTTT.